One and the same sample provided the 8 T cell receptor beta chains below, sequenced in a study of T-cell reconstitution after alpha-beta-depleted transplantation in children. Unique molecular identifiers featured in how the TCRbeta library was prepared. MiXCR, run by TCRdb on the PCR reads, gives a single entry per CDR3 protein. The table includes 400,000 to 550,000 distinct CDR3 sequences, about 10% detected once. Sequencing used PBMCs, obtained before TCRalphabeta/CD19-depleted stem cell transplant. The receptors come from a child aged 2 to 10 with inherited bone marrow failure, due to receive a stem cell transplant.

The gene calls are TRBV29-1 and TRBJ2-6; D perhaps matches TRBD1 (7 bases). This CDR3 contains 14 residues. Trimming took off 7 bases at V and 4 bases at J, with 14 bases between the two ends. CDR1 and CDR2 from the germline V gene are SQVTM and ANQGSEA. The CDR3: CSALEGAGANVLTF. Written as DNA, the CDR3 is TGCAGCGCTTTGGAGGGGGCCGGGGCCAACGTCCTGACTTTC. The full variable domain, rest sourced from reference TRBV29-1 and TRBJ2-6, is SAVISQKPSRDICQRGTSLTIQCQVDSQVTMMFWYRQQPGQSLTLIATANQGSEATYESGFVIDKFPISRPNLTFSTLTVSNMSPEDSSIYLCSALEGAGANVLTFGAGSRLTVL.

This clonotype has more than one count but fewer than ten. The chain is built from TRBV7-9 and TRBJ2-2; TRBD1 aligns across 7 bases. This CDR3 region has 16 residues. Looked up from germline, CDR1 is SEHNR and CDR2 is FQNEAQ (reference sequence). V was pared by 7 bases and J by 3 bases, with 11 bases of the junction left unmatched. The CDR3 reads CASTLIRGGDTGELFF. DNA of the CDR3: TGTGCCAGCACCCTTATTAGAGGGGGCGACACCGGGGAGCTGTTTTTT.

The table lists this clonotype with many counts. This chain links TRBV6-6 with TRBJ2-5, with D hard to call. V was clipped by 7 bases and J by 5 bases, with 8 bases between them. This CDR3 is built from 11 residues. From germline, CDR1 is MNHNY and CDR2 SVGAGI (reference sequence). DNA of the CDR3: TGTGCCAGCATTAACGGGGAGACCCAGTACTTC. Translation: CASINGETQYF.

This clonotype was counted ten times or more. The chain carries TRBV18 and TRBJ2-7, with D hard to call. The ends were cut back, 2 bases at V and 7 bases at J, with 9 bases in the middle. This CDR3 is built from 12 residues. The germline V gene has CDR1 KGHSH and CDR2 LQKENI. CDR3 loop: CASSPGVREQYF. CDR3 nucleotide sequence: TGTGCCAGCTCACCAGGGGTGAGGGAGCAGTACTTC. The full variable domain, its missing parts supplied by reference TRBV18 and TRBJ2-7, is NAGVMQNPRHLVRRRGQEARLRCSPMKGHSHVYWYRQLPEEGLKFMVYLQKENIIDESGMPKERFSAEFPKEGPSILRIQQVVRGDSAAYFCASSPGVREQYFGPGTRLTVT.

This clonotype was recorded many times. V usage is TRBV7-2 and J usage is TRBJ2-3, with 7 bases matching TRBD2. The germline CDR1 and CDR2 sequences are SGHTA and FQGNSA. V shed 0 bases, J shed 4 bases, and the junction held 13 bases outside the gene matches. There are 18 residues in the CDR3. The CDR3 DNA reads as TGTGCCAGCAGCTTAGCTTTTGGGGGAGGGCCGGTCGCAGATACGCAGTATTTT. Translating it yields CASSLAFGGGPVADTQYF.

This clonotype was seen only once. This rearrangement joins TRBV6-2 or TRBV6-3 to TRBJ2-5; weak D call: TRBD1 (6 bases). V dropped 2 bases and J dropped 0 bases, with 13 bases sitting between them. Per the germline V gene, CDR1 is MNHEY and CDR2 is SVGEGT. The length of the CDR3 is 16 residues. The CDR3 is CASSYGVEGDQETQYF. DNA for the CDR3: TGTGCCAGCAGTTACGGTGTTGAGGGGGACCAAGAGACCCAGTACTTC.

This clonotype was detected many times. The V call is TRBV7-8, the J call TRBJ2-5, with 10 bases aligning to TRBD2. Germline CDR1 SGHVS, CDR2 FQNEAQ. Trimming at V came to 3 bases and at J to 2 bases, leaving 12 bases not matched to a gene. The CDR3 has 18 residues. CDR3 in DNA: TGTGCCAGCAGCTTCCTAGCGGGAGCGCCTACAATTCAAGAGACCCAGTACTTC. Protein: CASSFLAGAPTIQETQYF. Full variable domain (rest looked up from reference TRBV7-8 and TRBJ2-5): GAGVSQSPRYKVAKRGQDVALRCDPISGHVSLFWYQQALGQGPEFLTYFQNEAQLDKSGLPSDRFFAERPEGSVSTLKIQRTQQEDSAVYLCASSFLAGAPTIQETQYFGPGTRLLVL.

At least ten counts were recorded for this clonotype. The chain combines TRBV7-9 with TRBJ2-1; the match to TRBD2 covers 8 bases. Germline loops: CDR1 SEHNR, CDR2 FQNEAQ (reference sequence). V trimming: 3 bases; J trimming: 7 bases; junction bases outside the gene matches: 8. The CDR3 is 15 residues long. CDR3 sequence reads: CASSFAVAGLNEQFF. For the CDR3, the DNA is TGTGCCAGCAGCTTTGCGGTAGCGGGACTAAATGAGCAGTTCTTC.